The clone carrying this T cell receptor beta chain was counted a single time. This sample is part of a study of OX40 agonist ivuxolimab in advanced cancers. CDR1 is SGHTA and CDR2 is FQGNSA in the germline V gene. Deletions cut 0 bases from V and 8 bases from J, with 13 bases between. The CDR3 loop spans 14 amino acids. TCRdb keeps only in-frame clones here, not all; method: immunoSEQ multiplex PCR. This table holds tens of thousands of clones, 84% found once. The origin of this receptor is an adult with an advanced solid tumor such as melanoma, head and neck, liver or kidney cancer. The chain recombines TRBV7-2 with TRBJ1-1; D gene uncertain. Source: CD4+ or CD8+ T cells sorted from blood, taken in a trial of the OX40 agonist ivuxolimab. CDR3 protein: CASSLAGWGGEAFF. In DNA form, the CDR3 reads TGTGCCAGCAGCTTAGCTGGTTGGGGAGGGGAAGCTTTCTTT.